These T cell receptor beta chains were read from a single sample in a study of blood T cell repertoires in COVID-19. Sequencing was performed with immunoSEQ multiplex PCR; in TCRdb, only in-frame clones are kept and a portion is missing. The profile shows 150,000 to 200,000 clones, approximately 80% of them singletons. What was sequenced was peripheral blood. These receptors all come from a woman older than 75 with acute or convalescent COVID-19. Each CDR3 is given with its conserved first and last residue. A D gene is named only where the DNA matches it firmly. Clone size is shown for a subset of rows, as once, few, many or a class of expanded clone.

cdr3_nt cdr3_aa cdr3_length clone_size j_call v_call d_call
TGTGCCGTGGAACAGGTCCGCGAGCAGTACTTC CAVEQVREQYF 11 NA TRBJ2-7 TRBV7-9 NA
TGTGCCAGCAGCTTTGCCGGGACAGCTGAAGCTTTCTTT CASSFAGTAEAFF 13 NA TRBJ1-1 TRBV5-4 TRBD1
TGCGCCAGCATGGGCGCCGGGGAGCTGTTTTTT CASMGAGELFF 11 NA TRBJ2-2 TRBV10-2 NA
TGTGCCAGCAGGTGGGACAGCTCTGCACCCCTCCACTTT CASRWDSSAPLHF 13 NA TRBJ1-6 TRBV5-4 TRBD1
TGCGCCAGCAGCCCCGGTCGGGGGGCAGATACGCAGTATTTT CASSPGRGADTQYF 14 NA TRBJ2-3 TRBV5-1 TRBD2
TGTGCCAGTAGTATCAAGGGAGACACTGAAGCTTTCTTT CASSIKGDTEAFF 13 few TRBJ1-1 TRBV19 NA
TGTGCCAGCAGCGTAGTGGACAGGACTACCACTGAAGCTTTCTTT CASSVVDRTTTEAFF 15 NA TRBJ1-1 TRBV9 TRBD1
TGTGCCAGCAGCCGACTAGCGGTAGACCAAGAGACCCAGTACTTC CASSRLAVDQETQYF 15 NA TRBJ2-5 TRBV3-1/TRBV3-2 TRBD2
TGCGCCAGCAGTGAGTGGGGGACTAGCGGGAGACTGGGCACCGGGGAGCTGTTTTTT CASSEWGTSGRLGTGELFF 19 NA TRBJ2-2 TRBV10-2 TRBD2
TGTGCCAGCTCTCTAGCGGGAGCGGATAATGAGCAGTTCTTC CASSLAGADNEQFF 14 NA TRBJ2-1 TRBV18 TRBD2
TGTGCCAGTAGTACGCTCGGGCGCGGGTACGGCAATCAGCCCCAGCATTTT CASSTLGRGYGNQPQHF 17 NA TRBJ1-5 TRBV19 NA
TGTGCCAGCTCACAACAGGGGTCTGACACTGAAGCTTTCTTT CASSQQGSDTEAFF 14 NA TRBJ1-1 TRBV18 TRBD1
TGTGCCAGCAGCTTGTCTAGCGGGATGACAGATACGCAGTATTTT CASSLSSGMTDTQYF 15 few TRBJ2-3 TRBV5-6 TRBD2
TGTGCCAGCTCACCAAGGACAGGGGGCGCGGGGTCGACAGGCTCCTATAATTCACCCCTCCACTTT CASSPRTGGAGSTGSYNSPLHF 22 NA TRBJ1-6 TRBV18 TRBD1
TGTGCCAGTGGAATACTAGCGCCTCAGGGGAATGAGCAGTTCTTC CASGILAPQGNEQFF 15 few TRBJ2-1 TRBV19 NA
TGTGCCAGCAGCTTGGGAGCAGGATACGAGCAGTACTTC CASSLGAGYEQYF 13 few TRBJ2-7 TRBV11-2 NA
TGTGCCAGCAGCTCCGGGACAGTGTTCACAGATACGCAGTATTTT CASSSGTVFTDTQYF 15 NA TRBJ2-3 TRBV7-9 TRBD1
TGTGCCAGCAGCCAAGCGGGTGAAGCTTTCTTT CASSQAGEAFF 11 NA TRBJ1-1 TRBV14 NA
TGCGCCAGCAGCGAGAATGAGCACGAGCAGTACTTC CASSENEHEQYF 12 NA TRBJ2-7 TRBV10-1 NA
TGTGCCACCGCTAAGACTAGCGGGAGAAATGAGCAGTTCTTC CATAKTSGRNEQFF 14 once TRBJ2-1 TRBV6-4 TRBD2
TGTGCCAGCAGCCGCGTCGGGCAGGGTCAAAACATTCAGTACTTC CASSRVGQGQNIQYF 15 NA TRBJ2-4 TRBV3-1/TRBV3-2 NA
TGTGCCAGCAGCAAACAGGGTTCGAACACTGAAGCTTTCTTT CASSKQGSNTEAFF 14 NA TRBJ1-1 TRBV7-2 NA
TGTGCCAGCAGTGAGATCAGTCTCCAAGAGACCCAGTACTTC CASSEISLQETQYF 14 NA TRBJ2-5 TRBV2 NA
TGTGCCAGCAGTTTACAACAGAGCGGCGAGCAGTACTTC CASSLQQSGEQYF 13 NA TRBJ2-7 TRBV28 NA
TGTGCCAGCAACGACGGGCCAGGGGGCGTGGAGGCTTTCTTT CASNDGPGGVEAFF 14 few TRBJ1-1 TRBV2 TRBD1
TGTGCCACCAGTGAGGGCTCCGGCTATGGCTACACCTTC CATSEGSGYGYTF 13 NA TRBJ1-2 TRBV24-1 NA
TGTGCCAGCTCACCGGGGACAGGTTATGGCTACACCTTC CASSPGTGYGYTF 13 NA TRBJ1-2 TRBV18 TRBD1
TGTGCCAGCTCACCATTGGGACTAGCGGGACACAATGAGCAGTTCTTC CASSPLGLAGHNEQFF 16 NA TRBJ2-1 TRBV18 TRBD2
TGTGCCAGCAGCTTAGGTCTGGGACAGGGAGTTAGCACCGGGGAGCTGTTTTTT CASSLGLGQGVSTGELFF 18 NA TRBJ2-2 TRBV7-9 TRBD1
TGTGCCAGCAGCTTGAATAGCGGGTACTACAATGAGCAGTTCTTC CASSLNSGYYNEQFF 15 NA TRBJ2-1 TRBV5-6 TRBD2
TGTGCCTGGAGTCCCCCATTTTCCTACAATGAGCAGTTCTTC CAWSPPFSYNEQFF 14 once TRBJ2-1 TRBV30 NA
TGTGCCAGCAGCACCGGGAGATTTTACAATGAGCAGTTCTTC CASSTGRFYNEQFF 14 NA TRBJ2-1 TRBV7-2 NA
TGTGCCAGCAAACAGGGGTGGGACACTGAAGCTTTCTTT CASKQGWDTEAFF 13 NA TRBJ1-1 TRBV7-9 TRBD1
TGTGCCAGCAGCCCCCAGCGGGTGACCTACAATGAGCAGTTCTTC CASSPQRVTYNEQFF 15 NA TRBJ2-1 TRBV3-1/TRBV3-2 NA
TGTGCCAGCAGCCAAGCGGGCGGAACCTACGAGCAGTACTTC CASSQAGGTYEQYF 14 NA TRBJ2-7 TRBV16 NA
TGCAGTGCCGATCGGACAGGCGGCTACACCTTC CSADRTGGYTF 11 NA TRBJ1-2 TRBV20-1 TRBD1
TGTGCCAGCAGCCCAGGGGGCTATGGCTACACCTTC CASSPGGYGYTF 12 NA TRBJ1-2 TRBV6-5 TRBD1
TGTGCCAGTTGGCAGGGCAATGAGCAGTTCTTC CASWQGNEQFF 11 NA TRBJ2-1 TRBV19 NA
TGTGCCTGGGCCGGTTTGAAGAACACTGAAGCTTTCTTT CAWAGLKNTEAFF 13 NA TRBJ1-1 TRBV28 NA
TGCGCCAGCAGTCGGGGTGGCTACAATGAGCAGTTCTTC CASSRGGYNEQFF 13 few TRBJ2-1 TRBV10-1 NA
TGTGCCAGCAGCTCCCAGGAGACCCAGTACTTC CASSSQETQYF 11 NA TRBJ2-5 TRBV7-2 NA
TGTGCCAGCTCCCGAATAGCGGGAGTTGGCACCGGGGAGCTGTTTTTT CASSRIAGVGTGELFF 16 NA TRBJ2-2 TRBV28 TRBD2
TGTGCCAGCAGTTACTCCACAAGGCGGCAGAACACTGAAGCTTTCTTT CASSYSTRRQNTEAFF 16 NA TRBJ1-1 TRBV6-2/TRBV6-3 NA
TGTGCCAGCAGCCCCCGGGTGCCGCGGGGAGATACGCAGTATTTT CASSPRVPRGDTQYF 15 NA TRBJ2-3 TRBV7-2 NA
TGTGCCAGCAGCTTTTCCCTCTCTAGCGGGAGAACAGATACGCAGTATTTT CASSFSLSSGRTDTQYF 17 NA TRBJ2-3 TRBV5-5 TRBD2
TGTGCCAGCACCCCGTGGGGGACAGGGGACAATGAGCAGTTCTTC CASTPWGTGDNEQFF 15 NA TRBJ2-1 TRBV6-2/TRBV6-3 TRBD1
TGCGCCAGCAGCTCGGTCCCGGGGGCCTACGAGCAGTACTTC CASSSVPGAYEQYF 14 NA TRBJ2-7 TRBV5-1 NA
TGTGCCAGCAGCCGGGTAGCGGGTACGCTCAGCGAGCAGTACTTC CASSRVAGTLSEQYF 15 NA TRBJ2-7 TRBV5-6 TRBD2
TGTGCCACCAGCGAGGGACAGGGGTACACTGAAGCTTTCTTT CATSEGQGYTEAFF 14 NA TRBJ1-1 TRBV15 TRBD1
TGCGCCAGCAGCTTGGATGGGGACTACTCCTACGAGCAGTACTTC CASSLDGDYSYEQYF 15 NA TRBJ2-7 TRBV5-1 TRBD2
TGTGCCAGTAGCCTCAGGGACAGGGAGAATGGCTACACCTTC CASSLRDRENGYTF 14 NA TRBJ1-2 TRBV19 TRBD1
TGTGCCAGCAGCTTGGTTACAGATGGAGAAAAACTGTTTTTT CASSLVTDGEKLFF 14 NA TRBJ1-4 TRBV5-5 NA
TGTGCCACCAGTGATCCCCAGGTCAATGAGCAGTTCTTC CATSDPQVNEQFF 13 NA TRBJ2-1 TRBV24-1 NA
TGTGCCAGTAGTCGGTCACTAGCACCGGCGTCCTACAATGAGCAGTTCTTC CASSRSLAPASYNEQFF 17 NA TRBJ2-1 TRBV19 NA